These 24 T cell receptor beta chains share one sample of origin, sequenced in a study of graft-versus-host responses after intestinal transplantation. TCRdb's table, derived via immunoSEQ multiplex PCR, lists solely in-frame clones and lacks some. The top ten hold around 0.19% of the sample, which has approximately 88,000 clones, 85% to 95% seen once. Antigens of these TCRs are unknown. Sequencing used unstimulated CD4+ T cells sorted from spleen or lymph node cells, obtained before transplant. All receptors derive from a human donor who was the organ donor for an intestinal transplant.

The chain uses TRBV5-4 and TRBJ1-3; D not resolved. The V gene's germline CDR1 is SGHNT and CDR2 YYREEE (reference sequence). V was shortened by 6 bases and J by 0 bases, with 10 bases between the two germline ends. This CDR3 is built from 14 residues. The CDR3 here is CASTDTSSGNTIYF. DNA of the CDR3: TGTGCCAGCACCGACACGTCCTCTGGAAACACCATATATTTT.

The chain is built from TRBV4-1 and TRBJ2-7; no reliable D call. V gave up 1 base and J gave up 6 bases, with 13 bases separating them. Germline-derived CDR1 and CDR2 are MGHRA and YSYEKL. The CDR3 is 14 residues long. CDR3 sequence reads: CASSQVEGIGEQYF. Written as DNA, the CDR3 is TGCGCCAGCAGCCAAGTCGAAGGGATAGGCGAGCAGTACTTC.

This chain links TRBV7-8 with TRBJ2-2, with 10 bases that match TRBD2. CDR3 length equals 19 residues. The germline V gene has CDR1 SGHVS and CDR2 FQNEAQ. With 1 base clipped from V and 5 bases from J, the junction kept 13 bases outside the gene matches. Here the CDR3 reads CASSLDRASGGRGTGELFF. The CDR3 bases are TGTGCCAGCAGCTTAGACCGGGCTAGCGGGGGCCGGGGGACCGGGGAGCTGTTTTTT.

Concerning this clone itself: One end of the junction is discordant with germline, which a read error may explain. J is TRBJ2-1 and V is TRBV6-5; TRBD2 agrees at 10 bases. Germline values: CDR1 MNHEY, CDR2 SVGAGI. This CDR3 has 16 amino acids. The CDR3 protein is CTSSWSRAGGPNEQFF. The CDR3, as DNA: TGTACCAGCAGTTGGAGTAGAGCGGGGGGGCCAAATGAGCAGTTCTTC.

The chain combines TRBV7-2 with TRBJ1-1; a weak D match, TRBD1 (6 bases). The CDR3 contains 17 residues. Trimming removed 5 bases from V and 3 bases from J, with 22 bases in between. The V gene's germline CDR1 is SGHTA and CDR2 FQGNSA. The CDR3 sequence is CASSLIGPGARDTEAFF. The DNA for the CDR3 is TGTGCCAGCAGCCTTATCGGCCCAGGGGCTAGGGACACTGAAGCTTTCTTT.

This sequence joins TRBV27 and TRBJ2-7; 12 nucleotides agree with TRBD1. J lost 4 bases, V lost 5 bases, and 9 bases had no gene match. The CDR3 is made up of 16 amino acids. Germline lookup yields CDR1 MNHEY and CDR2 SMNVEV (reference sequence). Here the CDR3 reads CASSGRGTGGRYEQYF. As DNA, the CDR3 is TGTGCCAGCAGTGGGAGGGGGACAGGGGGCCGGTACGAGCAGTACTTC.

The CDR3, as DNA: TGTGCCAGCAGCGTCCGGGAGACCCAGTACTTC. Encoded protein: CASSVRETQYF. J is TRBJ2-5 and V is TRBV5-6, with unresolved D. Germline V CDR1 and CDR2: SGHDT, YYEEEE. The CDR3 loop spans 11 amino acids. Trimming pared 4 bases from V and 5 bases from J, leaving 6 bases between.

The chain recombines TRBV19 with TRBJ1-2; D might be TRBD1 (6 bases). The ends were cut back, 3 bases at V and 5 bases at J, with 10 bases in the middle. Germline CDR1 reads LNHDA; CDR2 reads SQIVND (reference sequence). The CDR3 length is 13 residues. CDR3 DNA sequence: TGTGCCAGTAGTATCGGGCAGGGGTATGGCTACACCTTC. As protein: CASSIGQGYGYTF.

The chain carries TRBV2 and TRBJ1-5; D may be TRBD1 (5 bases). The CDR3 extends over 14 amino acids. V was pared by 5 bases and J by 6 bases, with 14 bases between. Germline V CDR1 and CDR2: SNHLY, FYNNEI. CDR3 in amino acids: CASSPGTGGQPQHF. Here the CDR3 DNA reads TGTGCCAGCAGTCCTGGGACTGGGGGTCAGCCCCAGCATTTT.

V usage is TRBV7-9 and J usage is TRBJ1-1; weak D call: TRBD1 (5 bases). The CDR3 totals 12 residues. Per germline, CDR1 SEHNR and CDR2 FQNEAQ (reference sequence). The ends were cut back, 1 base at V and 6 bases at J, with 6 bases in the middle. CDR3 protein: CASSLGGAEAFF. The DNA of the CDR3 is TGTGCCAGCAGCTTAGGGGGGGCTGAAGCTTTCTTT.

This clone was seen more than once but under ten times. The V and J genes are TRBV5-5 and TRBJ2-3, with D perhaps matching TRBD1 (6 bases). Looked up from germline, CDR1 is SGHKS and CDR2 is YYEKEE (reference sequence). Trimming took off 1 base at V and 0 bases at J, with 9 bases between the two ends. The CDR3 runs to 15 residues. CDR3 amino acids: CASSLFQGSTDTQYF. As DNA, the CDR3 is TGTGCCAGCAGCTTGTTTCAGGGGAGCACAGATACGCAGTATTTT.

The chain links TRBV15 to TRBJ1-2; 9 bases match TRBD1. The J segment lost 4 bases and the V segment lost 3 bases, leaving 9 bases of the junction unmatched. This CDR3 comprises 16 residues. Per the germline V gene, CDR1 is LNHNV and CDR2 is YYDKDF (reference sequence). Here the CDR3 DNA reads TGTGCCACCAGCAGGGGCGGCTGGGACAGGGTCTATGGCTACACCTTC. Translation gives CATSRGGWDRVYGYTF.

CDR3: CARKTGGFTGELFF. CDR3 nucleotides: TGTGCCAGGAAGACAGGGGGTTTCACCGGGGAGCTGTTTTTT. This rearrangement joins TRBV2 to TRBJ2-2, with TRBD1 identical over 9 bases. The V and J ends lost 9 bases and 4 bases, in that order; junction bases with no gene match: 6. CDR3 length: 14 amino acids. CDR1 and CDR2 (germline): SNHLY, FYNNEI.

The chain recombines TRBV18 with TRBJ2-5; D not certain. Germline loops: CDR1 KGHSH, CDR2 LQKENI. Between the trimmed V and J ends, which lost 5 bases and 1 base, there was a span of 2 bases. CDR3 size: 11 residues. The DNA for the CDR3 is TGTGCCAGCTCAGCCCAAGAGACCCAGTACTTC. This gives the protein CASSAQETQYF.

V usage is TRBV19 and J usage is TRBJ2-5, with unresolved D. Trimming left V 1 base short and J 4 bases short, with 19 bases between. CDR1 is LNHDA and CDR2 is SQIVND in the germline V gene (reference sequence). This CDR3 comprises 17 residues. The CDR3 sequence is CASSIGGSSGKGETQYF. The CDR3 DNA reads TGTGCCAGTAGTATAGGCGGATCCTCTGGAAAGGGAGAGACCCAGTACTTC. Drawing the rest from reference TRBV19 and TRBJ2-5, the complete variable domain is DGGITQSPKYLFRKEGQNVTLSCEQNLNHDAMYWYRQDPGQGLRLIYYSQIVNDFQKGDIAEGYSVSREKKESFPLTVTSAQKNPTAFYLCASSIGGSSGKGETQYFGPGTRLLVL.

The rearrangement uses TRBV7-9 and TRBJ1-5; D unresolved. V gave up 1 base and J gave up 3 bases, with 10 bases separating them. CDR1 SEHNR and CDR2 FQNEAQ come from the germline V gene (reference sequence). The CDR3 is made up of 15 amino acids. CDR3 DNA: TGTGCCAGCAGCTTAGGGAATTTGGACAATCAGCCCCAGCATTTT. Translation gives CASSLGNLDNQPQHF.

This rearrangement joins TRBV9 to TRBJ1-4, with 8 positions matching TRBD1. Germline V gives CDR1 SGDLS, CDR2 YYNGEE. The CDR3 covers 16 residues. The trim removed 3 bases at V and 7 bases at J, leaving 11 bases unmatched. Here the CDR3 DNA reads TGTGCCAGCAGCGGCTACGTACCGGGACAGGCTGAAAAACTGTTTTTT. Protein product: CASSGYVPGQAEKLFF.

The rearrangement uses TRBV5-4 and TRBJ1-3; 7 bases match TRBD1. Germline CDR1 and CDR2: SGHNT and YYREEE (reference sequence). The trim removed 4 bases at V and 2 bases at J, leaving 3 bases unmatched. The CDR3 is 14 residues long. This CDR3 is CASSPDRAGNTIYF. The CDR3 DNA sequence: TGTGCCAGCAGCCCTGACAGGGCTGGAAACACCATATATTTT.

The V and J genes are TRBV7-3 and TRBJ2-3, with D uncertain. CDR3 length: 14 amino acids. V lost 5 bases to trimming and J lost 0 bases, with 9 bases between them. Looked up from germline, CDR1 is SGHTA and CDR2 is FQGTGA. CDR3 sequence: CASSPRASTDTQYF. The CDR3 DNA follows: TGTGCCAGCAGCCCACGTGCTAGCACAGATACGCAGTATTTT.

The rearrangement joins TRBV30 to TRBJ1-4, with D unclear. Per germline, CDR1 GTSNPN and CDR2 SVGIG (reference sequence). The V end was cut by 0 bases, the J end by 5 bases, with 7 bases between. The CDR3 loop spans 13 amino acids. In DNA, the CDR3 is TGTGCCTGGAGTGTAGTGTTCAATGAAAAACTGTTTTTT. It encodes CAWSVVFNEKLFF. Full variable domain (remainder filled in from reference TRBV30 and TRBJ1-4): SQTIHQWPATLVQPVGSPLSLECTVEGTSNPNLYWYRQAAGRGLQLLFYSVGIGQISSEVPQNLSASRPQDRQFILSSKKLLLSDSGFYLCAWSVVFNEKLFFGSGTQLSVL.

The chain recombines TRBV7-2 with TRBJ1-2; D is uncertain. There are 13 residues in the CDR3. Germline V gene sequence: CDR1 SGHTA, CDR2 FQGNSA. Trimming cost V 6 bases and J 4 bases, with 12 bases left between them. The CDR3 bases are TGTGCCAGCAGGACCGCTATCCTCTATGGCTACACCTTC. Its protein is CASRTAILYGYTF.

This sequence joins TRBV27 and TRBJ1-2, with 8 bases identical to TRBD1. This CDR3 is 14 amino acids long. The junction had 12 bases not matched to a gene; V was cut back by 8 bases and J by 7 bases. Germline CDR1 and CDR2: MNHEY and SMNVEV (reference sequence). CDR3 nucleotides: TGTGCCAGCGCGGCCGGACAGGGCGTTGGTGGCTACACCTTC. As protein: CASAAGQGVGGYTF.

The chain links TRBV4-1 to TRBJ1-5, with TRBD1 matching over 7 bases. Germline V gene data show CDR1 as MGHRA and CDR2 as YSYEKL. This CDR3 region has 15 residues. V was pared by 6 bases and J by 0 bases, with 5 bases of the junction left unmatched. The CDR3 region is CASRGTDLSNQPQHF. The DNA of the CDR3 is TGCGCCAGCAGGGGGACAGACCTTAGCAATCAGCCCCAGCATTTT.

V gene TRBV7-2 combines with J gene TRBJ1-1; TRBD1 agrees at 7 bases. Germline V gene data show CDR1 as SGHTA and CDR2 as FQGNSA. This CDR3 is built from 14 residues. Trimming removed 3 bases from V and 8 bases from J; junction bases left unmatched: 9. In DNA, the CDR3 is TGTGCCAGCAGCTTCACGGCACCGGGACAGGAAGCTTTCTTT. It codes for CASSFTAPGQEAFF.